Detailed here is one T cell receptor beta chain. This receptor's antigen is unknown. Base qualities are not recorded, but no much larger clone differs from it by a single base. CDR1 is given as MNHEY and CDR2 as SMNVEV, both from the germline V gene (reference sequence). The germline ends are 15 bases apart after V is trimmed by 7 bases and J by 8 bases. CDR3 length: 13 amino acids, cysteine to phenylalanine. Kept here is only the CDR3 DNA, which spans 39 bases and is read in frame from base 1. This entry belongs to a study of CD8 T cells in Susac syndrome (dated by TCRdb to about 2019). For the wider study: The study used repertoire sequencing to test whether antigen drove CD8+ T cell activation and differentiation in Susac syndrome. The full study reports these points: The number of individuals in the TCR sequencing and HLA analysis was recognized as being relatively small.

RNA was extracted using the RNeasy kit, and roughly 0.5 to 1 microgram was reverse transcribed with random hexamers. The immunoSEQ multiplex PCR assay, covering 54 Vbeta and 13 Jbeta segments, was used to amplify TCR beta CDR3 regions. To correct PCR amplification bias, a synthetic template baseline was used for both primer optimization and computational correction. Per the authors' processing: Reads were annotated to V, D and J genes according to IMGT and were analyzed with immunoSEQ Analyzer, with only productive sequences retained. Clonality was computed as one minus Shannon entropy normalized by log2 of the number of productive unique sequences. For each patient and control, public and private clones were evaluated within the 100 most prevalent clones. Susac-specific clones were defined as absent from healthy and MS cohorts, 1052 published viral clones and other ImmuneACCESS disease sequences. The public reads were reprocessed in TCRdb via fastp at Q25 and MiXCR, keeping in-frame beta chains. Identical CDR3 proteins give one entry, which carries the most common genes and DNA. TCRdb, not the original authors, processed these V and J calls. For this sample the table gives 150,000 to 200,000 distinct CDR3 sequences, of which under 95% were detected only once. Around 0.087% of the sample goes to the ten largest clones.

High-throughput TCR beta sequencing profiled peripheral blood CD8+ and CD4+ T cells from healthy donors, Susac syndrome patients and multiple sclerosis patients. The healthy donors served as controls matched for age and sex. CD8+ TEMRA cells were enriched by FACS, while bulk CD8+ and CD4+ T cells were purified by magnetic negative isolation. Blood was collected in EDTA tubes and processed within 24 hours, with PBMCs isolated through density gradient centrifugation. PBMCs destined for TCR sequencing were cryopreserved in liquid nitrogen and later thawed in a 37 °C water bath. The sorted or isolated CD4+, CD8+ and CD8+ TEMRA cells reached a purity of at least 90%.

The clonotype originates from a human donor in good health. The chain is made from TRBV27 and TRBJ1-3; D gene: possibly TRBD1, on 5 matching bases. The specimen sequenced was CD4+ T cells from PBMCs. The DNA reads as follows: TGTGCCAGCAAAAGGACCCTGACAGACACCATATATTTT. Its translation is CASKRTLTDTIYF.